These 6 T cell receptor beta chains share one sample of origin, sequenced in a study of blood T cells in healthy people across ages. A second PCR of roughly 6 to 12 cycles used a sample-barcoded 5' primer and a J-beta primer mix. TCRdb re-derived calls from the 5' RACE reads in MiXCR, one entry per CDR3 protein. The sample lists over 600,000 distinct CDR3 sequences; more than 50% were seen once. Source material: blood. The source is a man between 35 and 55 years old in good health.

This clonotype has at least ten counts. V and J are TRBV7-2 and TRBJ2-1, with 13 bases that match TRBD2. The ends lost 3 bases at V and 7 bases at J; junction bases unmatched: 12. Per germline, CDR1 SGHTA and CDR2 FQGNSA. The CDR3 is made up of 18 amino acids. CDR3 sequence: CASSFRTSGSIWGNEQFF. The CDR3 DNA follows: TGTGCCAGCAGCTTTCGGACTAGCGGGAGTATTTGGGGGAATGAGCAGTTCTTC.

The rearrangement links TRBV20-1 to TRBJ2-5; D might be TRBD1 (8 bases). The DNA matches TRBJ2-7 better at its end, which makes the J call doubtful. Germline V lookup: CDR1 DFQATT, CDR2 SNEGSKA (reference sequence). CDR3 length: 17 amino acids. DNA of the CDR3: TGCAGTGCTAGCGACAGGGCGGCAGGGGGCGGGAGAACCGAGCAGTACTTC. As protein: CSASDRAAGGGRTEQYF.

This chain connects TRBV7-2 to TRBJ2-4, with D perhaps TRBD1 or TRBD2 (5 bases each). Deletions cut 7 bases from V and 5 bases from J, with 18 bases between. The CDR3 totals 15 residues. Germline V gene sequence: CDR1 SGHTA, CDR2 FQGNSA. The CDR3: CASTTRESDQNIQYF. The CDR3 bases are TGTGCCAGCACAACCAGGGAGTCTGACCAAAACATTCAGTACTTC.

The chain carries TRBV7-2 and TRBJ2-7; no clear D gene. The J call may be wrong; the DNA end is better matched by TRBJ2-5. Looked up from germline, CDR1 is SGHTA and CDR2 is FQGNSA. CDR3 length equals 16 residues. Here the CDR3 reads CASSASSGFAPETQYF. CDR3 nucleotides: TGTGCCAGCAGCGCCTCGAGTGGGTTTGCACCAGAGACCCAGTACTTC.

The table lists this clonotype with many counts. One end of the junction fails to match germline, which may point to a read error. V gene TRBV5-1 combines with J gene TRBJ2-5; D is ambiguous. CDR1 and CDR2 from the germline V gene are SGHRS and YFSETQ. This CDR3 is built from 11 residues. As DNA, the CDR3 is TGTGCCAGCAGCGTGCGAGAGACCCAGTACTTC. It translates to CASSVRETQYF.

There are a few counts of this clonotype. The chain combines TRBV5-1 with TRBJ1-2; D remains ambiguous. V lost 3 bases to trimming and J lost 4 bases, with 16 bases between them. Looked up from germline, CDR1 is SGHRS and CDR2 is YFSETQ. This CDR3 comprises 15 residues. CDR3 residues: CASSSGETPFYGYTF. CDR3 sequence (DNA): TGCGCCAGCAGCTCCGGCGAGACACCCTTCTATGGCTACACCTTC.